The T cell receptor (beta chain) under discussion was sequenced for a study of blood T cells in healthy people across ages. Study results and caveats: More naive CD4+ cells and higher diversity marked long-lived donors relative to aged donors. Older age coincided with a roughly linear decline in TCR beta diversity per million T cells.

Germline V gene data show CDR1 as DFQATT and CDR2 as SNEGSKA (reference sequence). This CDR3 is built from 14 residues. Between the trimmed V and J ends, which lost 4 bases and 11 bases, there was a span of 23 bases. For the second PCR, which ran for about 6 to 11 cycles, a sample-barcoded 5' primer and a J-beta primer mix were used. A template-switch adaptor with 12 random nucleotides tagged each cDNA molecule. TCRdb reanalysed the 5' RACE reads using MiXCR and keeps one entry per CDR3 protein. Counted here are 1.5 million to 2 million distinct CDR3 sequences, 28% occurring once; the ten biggest clones make up roughly 8%. This clonotype has more than one count but fewer than ten. Its antigen is unknown.

The J gene is TRBJ2-5, the V gene TRBV20-1, with D perhaps assigned TRBD1 or TRBD2 (6 bases each). Specimen: blood. The origin of this receptor is a woman between 25 and 40 years old in good health. This CDR3 is CSAMRLGGDNEQYF. Here the CDR3 DNA reads TGCAGTGCTATGCGACTAGGAGGGGACAATGAGCAGTACTTC.